These 12 T cell receptor beta chains came from one sample sequenced in a study of T cell responses to AZD1222 COVID-19 vaccine. The repertoire was sequenced with immunoSEQ multiplex PCR; TCRdb's copy has only in-frame clones and lacks some. The sample consists of 150,000 or so clones, about 91% of them appearing once. Here the sequenced sample was peripheral blood, taken on day 0 of MenACWY control vaccination. These receptors were obtained from an adult in good health.

This clone was seen more than once but under ten times. The rearrangement joins TRBV27 to TRBJ2-1, with D perhaps TRBD2 (6 bases). The CDR3 has 17 amino acids. V lost 5 bases, J lost 0 bases, and 17 bases lay in between. Germline V gene sequence: CDR1 MNHEY, CDR2 SMNVEV (reference sequence). This CDR3 is CASSPSLAQSSYNEQFF. The CDR3 DNA is TGTGCCAGCAGTCCGAGCCTAGCGCAGAGCTCCTACAATGAGCAGTTCTTC.

The CDR3 here is CASSYQGFLYEQYF. The CDR3 DNA reads as TGTGCCAGCAGCTACCAGGGTTTCCTCTACGAGCAGTACTTC. The chain has TRBV28 and TRBJ2-7; D perhaps matches TRBD1 (5 bases). Germline V gene data show CDR1 as MDHEN and CDR2 as SYDVKM. Trimming left V 6 bases short and J 3 bases short, with 15 bases between. The CDR3 totals 14 residues. Full variable domain (remainder filled in from reference TRBV28 and TRBJ2-7): DVKVTQSSRYLVKRTGEKVFLECVQDMDHENMFWYRQDPGLGLRLIYFSYDVKMKEKGDIPEGYSVSREKKERFSLILESASTNQTSMYLCASSYQGFLYEQYFGPGTRLTVT.

The CDR3 sequence: CASRSLMGGTNYGYTF. The CDR3 region has the DNA TGCGCCAGCAGATCACTAATGGGGGGAACCAACTATGGCTACACCTTC. V usage is TRBV5-1 and J usage is TRBJ1-2; TRBD1 might be the D (5 bases). V gave up 5 bases and J gave up 2 bases, with 19 bases separating them. The CDR3 is made up of 16 amino acids. Germline CDR1 is SGHRS and CDR2 is YFSETQ.

The CDR3 region has the DNA TGTGCCAGCAGTGAAGTACAGATAACACTGTTTTTT. Translated, it gives CASSEVQITLFF. The chain has TRBV6-1 and TRBJ1-4; no clear D gene. Deletions cut 1 base from V and 13 bases from J, with 10 bases between. CDR3 length: 12 residues. CDR1 and CDR2 (germline): MNHNS, SASEGT.

The gene calls are TRBV15 and TRBJ2-7; D may match TRBD1 or TRBD2 (5 bases each). CDR1 is LNHNV, CDR2 YYDKDF, per germline (reference sequence). With 1 base removed from V and 0 bases from J, the gap between germline ends came to 7 bases. The CDR3 sequence is 14 residues long. The CDR3 loop reads CATSRGGTSYEQYF. The CDR3 DNA is TGTGCCACCAGCAGAGGGGGGACCTCCTACGAGCAGTACTTC.

The CDR3 sequence: CASSAGLPETQYF. The CDR3 DNA is TGTGCCAGCAGCGCGGGACTGCCGGAGACCCAGTACTTC. The chain uses TRBV12-3 or TRBV12-4 and TRBJ2-5; perhaps TRBD2 as D (6 bases). V lost 6 bases and J lost 5, with 13 bases in between. The CDR3 is made up of 13 amino acids.

The chain couples TRBV18 to TRBJ2-1; 7 positions agree with TRBD1. The CDR3 totals 15 residues. CDR1 is KGHSH, CDR2 LQKENI, per germline. The V and J ends lost 6 bases and 9 bases, in that order; junction bases with no gene match: 14. The CDR3 protein is CASSPGTQGSSEQFF. The CDR3 DNA reads as TGTGCCAGCTCCCCGGGAACACAGGGGAGTAGTGAGCAGTTCTTC. The whole variable domain, filled in from reference TRBV18 and TRBJ2-1, reads NAGVMQNPRHLVRRRGQEARLRCSPMKGHSHVYWYRQLPEEGLKFMVYLQKENIIDESGMPKERFSAEFPKEGPSILRIQQVVRGDSAAYFCASSPGTQGSSEQFFGPGTRLTVL.

The chain couples TRBV7-2 to TRBJ2-5, with 10 bases matching TRBD2. V lost 3 bases and J lost 5; bases outside the gene matches: 6. CDR3 length: 15 amino acids. Germline assignment: CDR1 SGHTA and CDR2 FQGNSA. CDR3 region: CASSFWTSGQETQYF. CDR3 DNA sequence: TGTGCCAGCAGCTTCTGGACTAGCGGTCAGGAGACCCAGTACTTC.

This chain connects TRBV12-3 or TRBV12-4 to TRBJ2-3; no firm D call. Trimming removed 6 bases from V and 11 bases from J, with 15 bases in between. This CDR3 has 12 residues. CDR3 amino acids: CASRSDGQLQYF. The CDR3 bases are TGTGCCAGCAGATCAGACGGCCAACTGCAGTATTTT.

Ten or more counts support this clone. Additional DNA sequences in this sample encode the identical CDR3. The chain joins TRBV9 to TRBJ2-7, with TRBD2 as a possible D gene (6 bases). V lost 3 bases to trimming and J lost 0 bases, with 10 bases between them. Germline assignment: CDR1 SGDLS and CDR2 YYNGEE. There are 14 residues in the CDR3. The CDR3 spells CASSGDGSSYEQYF. The CDR3 bases are TGTGCCAGCAGCGGAGACGGGAGCTCCTACGAGCAGTACTTC. Variable domain in full (rest from reference TRBV9 and TRBJ2-7): DSGVTQTPKHLITATGQRVTLRCSPRSGDLSVYWYQQSLDQGLQFLIQYYNGEERAKGNILERFSAQQFPDLHSELNLSSLELGDSALYFCASSGDGSSYEQYFGPGTRLTVT.

This clone occurred a few times. The chain couples TRBV5-5 to TRBJ2-7, with D perhaps given as TRBD1 or TRBD2 (5 bases each). Germline lookup yields CDR1 SGHKS and CDR2 YYEKEE (reference sequence). CDR3 length: 15 residues. With 2 bases removed from V and 2 bases from J, the gap between germline ends came to 14 bases. CDR3 bases: TGTGCCAGCAGCTTATACGGGACCGAAGCCTACGAGCAGTACTTC. Translating gives CASSLYGTEAYEQYF.

This rearrangement joins TRBV28 to TRBJ2-1; D is ambiguous. Germline V gives CDR1 MDHEN, CDR2 SYDVKM. The CDR3 spans 13 residues. V was trimmed by 0 bases and J by 6 bases, leaving 6 bases between them. The CDR3 region has the DNA TGTGCCAGCAGTTTATGGACGACCAATGAGCAGTTCTTC. Amino acid sequence: CASSLWTTNEQFF.